These T cell receptor beta chains were read from a single sample in a study of T-cell reconstitution after alpha-beta-depleted transplantation in children. A single record per CDR3 protein comes from TCRdb applying MiXCR to the PCR reads. The sample shows approximately 510,000 distinct CDR3 sequences, about a sixth of them seen only once. This specimen consisted of PBMCs from the stem cell graft donor, obtained from the stem cell graft. These receptors came from a human donor who donated a stem cell graft to a child with acute lymphoblastic leukemia. CDR3s include the opening cysteine and the closing phenylalanine or tryptophan. The D gene is left open where the match is weak. Not all rows give a size; the values are once, few, many and, for expanded clones, a class.

>NA|TRBV4-1|16|TRBJ2-7|NA
CASSQGGSGPSYEQYF
TGCGCCAGCAGCCAAGGGGGTTCTGGACCATCCTACGAGCAGTACTTC
>TRBD2|TRBV6-1|13|TRBJ2-2|few
CATKREGPGELFF
TGTGCCACCAAGCGGGAGGGCCCCGGGGAGCTGTTTTTT
>NA|TRBV5-1|13|TRBJ1-5|few
CASSLDDAQPQHF
TGCGCCAGCAGCTTGGACGACGCTCAGCCCCAGCATTTT
>TRBD2|TRBV4-2|17|TRBJ2-7|few
CASSAQEPQGLANEQYF
TGTGCCAGCAGCGCCCAGGAACCTCAGGGACTAGCAAACGAGCAGTACTTC
>NA|TRBV5-1|14|TRBJ1-6|NA
CASSPRGESSPLHF
TGCGCCAGCAGCCCAAGAGGGGAAAGCTCACCCCTCCACTTT
>NA|TRBV27|16|TRBJ2-7|NA
CASSGGYLGASREQYF
TGTGCCAGCAGTGGGGGATATTTGGGGGCTTCTCGCGAGCAGTACTTC
>TRBD2|TRBV19|16|TRBJ2-2|few
CAWKGLAGVNTGELFF
TGTGCCTGGAAAGGGCTAGCGGGAGTCAACACCGGGGAGCTGTTTTTT
>TRBD1|TRBV5-1|17|TRBJ1-5|NA
CASSLKDRGYGNQPQHF
TGCGCCAGCAGCTTGAAGGACAGGGGGTACGGCAATCAGCCCCAGCATTTT
>NA|TRBV5-6|15|TRBJ2-3|NA
CASSLFNWYPDTQYF
TGTGCCAGCAGCTTATTCAACTGGTATCCAGATACGCAGTATTTT
>TRBD1|TRBV5-1|14|TRBJ2-3|NA
CASSAVDRADTQYF
TGCGCCAGCAGCGCCGTGGACAGGGCAGATACGCAGTATTTT
>NA|TRBV10-3|15|TRBJ2-1|NA
CAIREGGLSYNEQFF
TGTGCCATCAGGGAAGGCGGTCTTTCCTACAATGAGCAGTTCTTC
>TRBD2|TRBV12-3/TRBV12-4|15|TRBJ2-1|NA
CASRLAGGPYNEQFF
TGTGCCAGCAGGTTAGCGGGGGGACCCTACAATGAGCAGTTCTTC
>NA|TRBV28|12|TRBJ1-1|NA
CASRDEGTEAFF
TGTGCCAGCAGGGACGAGGGAACTGAAGCTTTCTTT
>TRBD1|TRBV5-1|13|TRBJ1-1|NA
CASSSTGGPEAFF
TGCGCCAGCAGCTCCACAGGGGGCCCTGAAGCTTTCTTT
>NA|TRBV3-1|13|TRBJ2-7|NA
CASSQDIYYEQYF
TGTGCCAGCAGCCAAGATATTTACTACGAGCAGTACTTC
>TRBD2|TRBV5-1|15|TRBJ2-3|few
CASRRSGGSTDTQYF
TGCGCCAGCAGACGTTCGGGGGGAAGCACAGATACGCAGTATTTT
>NA|TRBV29-1|15|TRBJ2-3|NA
CSAGPAGACADTQYF
TGCAGCGCTGGGCCTGCCGGGGCCTGCGCAGATACGCAGTATTTT
>NA|TRBV3-1|15|TRBJ1-4|NA
CASSQDPLGEEKLFF
TGTGCCAGCAGCCAAGACCCTTTAGGGGAGGAAAAACTGTTTTTT
>TRBD2|TRBV7-3|18|TRBJ2-1|NA
CASSLSLNLAGGPREQFF
TGTGCCAGCAGCTTATCTTTGAATTTAGCGGGAGGGCCACGTGAGCAGTTCTTC
>TRBD1|TRBV27|16|TRBJ1-1|NA
CASSLSTGGGYTEAFF
TGTGCCAGCAGTTTATCAACAGGGGGTGGGTACACTGAAGCTTTCTTT
>NA|TRBV7-9|13|TRBJ2-7|few
CASLPDTSYEQYF
TGTGCCAGCCTACCCGACACCTCCTACGAGCAGTACTTC
>NA|TRBV7-2|13|TRBJ1-1|NA
CASSQTGRSEAFF
TGTGCCAGCAGCCAGACAGGCCGGAGTGAAGCTTTCTTT
>NA|TRBV7-8|15|TRBJ1-2|few
CASSESPIGFYGYTF
TGTGCCAGCAGCGAAAGCCCCATAGGGTTCTATGGCTACACCTTC
>NA|TRBV7-9|15|TRBJ1-2|NA
CASRSTQDTNYGYTF
TGTGCCAGCAGATCGACACAGGATACTAACTATGGCTACACCTTC
>TRBD2|TRBV10-3|17|TRBJ2-1|NA
CAISDRLAGSSYNEQFF
TGTGCCATCAGTGACAGACTAGCGGGGAGCTCCTACAATGAGCAGTTCTTC